A selection of T cell receptor beta chains follows, all from one sample in a study of beta chain features in type 1 diabetes. Sequenced by immunoSEQ multiplex PCR; TCRdb stores in-frame clones only, minus some. The data contain under 200,000 clones, around 8.3% of them singletons. Sequenced sample: central memory CD4+ T cells from blood. All receptors derive from a woman between 18 and 29 years old with type 1 diabetes. CDR3s include the opening cysteine and the closing phenylalanine or tryptophan. D genes are given only for firm matches. Rows may omit the clone size; those that give it use once, few, many or a size class.

>TRBJ1-2|NA|TRBV2|NA
TGTGCCAGCAGGGCGGGCTATGGCTACACCTTC
CASRAGYGYTF
>TRBJ2-7|NA|TRBV15|few
TGTGCCACCAGCACCCCAAAAGGCAGGTCCTACGAGCAGTACTTC
CATSTPKGRSYEQYF
>TRBJ2-3|TRBD1|TRBV7-9|NA
TGTGCCAGTGGGCCGGGACAGGGAATGGATACGCAGTATTTT
CASGPGQGMDTQYF
>TRBJ1-1|NA|TRBV11-3|NA
TGTGCCAGCAGCTTGTCAGGGAGGGGGTCTGAAGCTTTCTTT
CASSLSGRGSEAFF
>TRBJ2-7|TRBD1|TRBV4-3|NA
TGCGCCAGCAGCCTCGGACAGGGTGGGTCCTACGAGCAGTACTTC
CASSLGQGGSYEQYF
>TRBJ2-5|NA|TRBV6-5|few
TGTGCCAGCAGCTTCGGACTCAAGGAGACCCAGTACTTC
CASSFGLKETQYF
>TRBJ2-7|NA|TRBV28|NA
TGTGCCACCCTCGAACACTCCTACGAGCAGTACTTC
CATLEHSYEQYF
>TRBJ2-4|NA|TRBV28|few
TGTGCCACCAGTCTAGCCAAAAACATTCAGTACTTC
CATSLAKNIQYF
>TRBJ1-2|NA|TRBV18|NA
TGTGCCAGCTCCCACAGGGAGAACTATGGCTACACCTTC
CASSHRENYGYTF
>TRBJ1-2|TRBD1|TRBV7-2|few
TGTGCCAGCAGCTTGGATTCGGGACAGGGTAATGGTGGCTACACCTTC
CASSLDSGQGNGGYTF
>TRBJ2-5|NA|TRBV18|NA
TGTGCCAGCTGGGCGGGGACCCAAGAGACCCAGTACTTC
CASWAGTQETQYF
>TRBJ2-5|TRBD1|TRBV7-2|few
TGTGCCAGCAGCCCCTCGACAGGGGGAGGCGAGACCCAGTACTTC
CASSPSTGGGETQYF
>TRBJ2-5|NA|TRBV11-2|few
TGTGCCAGCAGCTCAAATTCGATAGCCCAGTACTTC
CASSSNSIAQYF
>TRBJ1-6|NA|TRBV13|few
TGTGCCAGCAGCTTACGGGGGAATAATTCACCCCTCCACTTT
CASSLRGNNSPLHF
>TRBJ2-1|TRBD1|TRBV7-9|few
TGTGCCAGCAGTCCTACGGGACAGGGCTATAATGAGCAGTTCTTC
CASSPTGQGYNEQFF
>TRBJ1-2|NA|TRBV7-2|NA
TGTGCCAGCAGCTTAGTCGGGACTGATAACTATGGCTACACCTTC
CASSLVGTDNYGYTF
>TRBJ2-5|TRBD1|TRBV30|NA
TGTGCCTGGAGTGTACCAGGGGGAAAAGAGACCCAGTACTTC
CAWSVPGGKETQYF
>TRBJ2-1|NA|TRBV5-1|few
TGCGCCAGCAGCTCCCGAGAGCGCTCCTACAATGAGCAGTTCTTC
CASSSRERSYNEQFF
>TRBJ1-2|NA|TRBV11-3|few
TGTGCCAGCAGCTTCGACAGCCTCTATGGCTACACCTTC
CASSFDSLYGYTF
>TRBJ1-2|NA|TRBV30|NA
TGTGCCTGGAGGCCTAACCGGTCGTACACCTTC
CAWRPNRSYTF
>TRBJ2-7|TRBD1|TRBV7-6|few
TGTGCCAGCAGCTCCATGACAGGGGACAACGAGCAGTACTTC
CASSSMTGDNEQYF
>TRBJ2-2|TRBD2|TRBV9|few
TGTGCCAGCAGCGTAGGAGCGGGAGAAGGGGAGCTGTTTTTT
CASSVGAGEGELFF